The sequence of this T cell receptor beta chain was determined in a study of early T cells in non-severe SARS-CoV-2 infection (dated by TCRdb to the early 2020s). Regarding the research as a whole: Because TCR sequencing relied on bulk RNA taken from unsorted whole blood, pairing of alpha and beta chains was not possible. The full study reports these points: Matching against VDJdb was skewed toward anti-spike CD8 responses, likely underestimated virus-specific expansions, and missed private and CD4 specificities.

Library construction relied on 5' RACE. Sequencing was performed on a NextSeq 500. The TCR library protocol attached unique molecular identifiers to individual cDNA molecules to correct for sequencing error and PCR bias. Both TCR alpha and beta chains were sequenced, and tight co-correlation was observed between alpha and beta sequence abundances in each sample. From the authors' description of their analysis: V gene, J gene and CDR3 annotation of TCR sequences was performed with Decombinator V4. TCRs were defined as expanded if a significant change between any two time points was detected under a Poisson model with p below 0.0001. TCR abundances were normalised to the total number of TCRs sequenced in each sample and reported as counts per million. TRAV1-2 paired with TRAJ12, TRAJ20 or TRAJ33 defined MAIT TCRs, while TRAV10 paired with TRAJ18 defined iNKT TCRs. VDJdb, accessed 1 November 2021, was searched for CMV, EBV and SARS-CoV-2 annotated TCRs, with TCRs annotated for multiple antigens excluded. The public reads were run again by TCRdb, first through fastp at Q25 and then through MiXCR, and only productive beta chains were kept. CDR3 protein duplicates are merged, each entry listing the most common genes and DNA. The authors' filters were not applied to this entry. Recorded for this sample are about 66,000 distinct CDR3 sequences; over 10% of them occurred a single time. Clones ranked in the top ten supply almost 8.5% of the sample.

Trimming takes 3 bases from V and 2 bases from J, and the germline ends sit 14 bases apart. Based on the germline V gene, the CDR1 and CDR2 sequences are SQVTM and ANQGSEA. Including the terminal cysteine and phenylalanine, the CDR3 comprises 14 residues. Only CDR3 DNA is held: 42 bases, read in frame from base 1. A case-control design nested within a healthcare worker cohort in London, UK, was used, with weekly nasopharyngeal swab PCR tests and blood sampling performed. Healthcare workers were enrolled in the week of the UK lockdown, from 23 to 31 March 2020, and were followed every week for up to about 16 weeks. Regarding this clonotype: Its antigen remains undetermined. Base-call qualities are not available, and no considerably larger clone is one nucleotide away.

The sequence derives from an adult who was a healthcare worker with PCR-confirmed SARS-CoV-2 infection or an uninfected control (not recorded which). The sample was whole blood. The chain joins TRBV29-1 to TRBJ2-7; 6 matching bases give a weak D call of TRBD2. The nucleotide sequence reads TGCAGCGTTGACGGTGGGGGGAGTGCCTACGAGCAGTACTTC. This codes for CSVDGGGSAYEQYF.